The 17 T cell receptor beta chains in this list originate from one sample, sequenced in a study of cytomegalovirus exposure and HLA in healthy donors. Vbeta (60) and Jbeta (13) primers were used in the PCR. Measured with immunoSEQ multiplex PCR; TCRdb has only the in-frame clones, and not every one. The sample holds about 67,000 clones. What was sequenced was PBMCs. Receptor source: a man younger than 40 in good health and CMV-seropositive.

The chain couples TRBV27 to TRBJ1-1, with TRBD1 matching 8 bases. Germline CDR1 is MNHEY and CDR2 is SMNVEV (reference sequence). The V gene end was trimmed by 5 bases and the J gene end by 3 bases; junction bases not matched to a gene: 5. CDR3 length: 14 residues. The CDR3: CASSPKDRDTEAFF. DNA of the CDR3: TGTGCCAGCAGTCCCAAGGACAGGGACACTGAAGCTTTCTTT.

This chain joins TRBV2 and TRBJ2-7; 8 bases line up with TRBD1. This CDR3 has 13 residues. Trimming took 1 base from V and 5 from J; bases not matched to a gene: 1. From germline, CDR1 is SNHLY and CDR2 FYNNEI. The CDR3 DNA reads TGTGCCAGCAGTGAAGAGACAGGGGACGAGCAGTACTTC. The encoded protein is CASSEETGDEQYF.

J is TRBJ2-7 and V is TRBV15; 8 positions agree with TRBD1. Germline lookup yields CDR1 LNHNV and CDR2 YYDKDF (reference sequence). The ends lost 2 bases at V and 5 bases at J; junction bases unmatched: 5. The CDR3 length is 14 residues. DNA of the CDR3: TGTGCCACCAGCAGACCAGGGGGCCCCAACGAGCAGTACTTC. The encoded protein is CATSRPGGPNEQYF.

The CDR3 nucleotides are TGTGCCAGCAGCCTACAGGGGATCACTGAAGCTTTCTTT. It specifies CASSLQGITEAFF. The rearrangement joins TRBV6-1 to TRBJ1-1; 7 nucleotides agree with TRBD1. The V segment lost 6 bases and the J segment 4 bases; nucleotides outside the gene matches: 5. Germline-derived CDR1 and CDR2 are MNHNS and SASEGT. The CDR3 contains 13 residues.

The V gene is TRBV6-5, the J gene TRBJ2-7; D gene uncertain. Trimming removed 5 bases at V and 7 bases at J, with 12 bases between. The CDR3 is 12 residues long. Germline CDR1 MNHEY, CDR2 SVGAGI. The CDR3 DNA reads TGTGCCAGCAGTACAAACCCCCGAGAGCAGTACTTC. It is translated as CASSTNPREQYF.

This rearrangement joins TRBV7-9 to TRBJ1-4; TRBD1 is a possible D gene (6 bases). The CDR3 has 17 residues. Germline CDR1 SEHNR, CDR2 FQNEAQ (reference sequence). V shed 5 bases and J shed 0 bases, with 16 bases lying between them. For the CDR3, the DNA is TGTGCCAGCAGCCCCCACGGGGGGCCCGCAACTAATGAAAAACTGTTTTTT. Its translation: CASSPHGGPATNEKLFF. Full variable domain (remainder filled in from reference TRBV7-9 and TRBJ1-4): DTGVSQNPRHKITKRGQNVTFRCDPISEHNRLYWYRQTLGQGPEFLTYFQNEAQLEKSRLLSDRFSAERPKGSFSTLEIQRTEQGDSAMYLCASSPHGGPATNEKLFFGSGTQLSVL.

V gene TRBV5-3 combines with J gene TRBJ2-7; D may be TRBD2 (5 bases). TRBV5-3 qualifies as an ORF whose function is uncertain. V lost 6 bases and J 3 bases, leaving 10 bases between the germline ends. The CDR3 has 12 residues. CDR3 in amino acids: CARTPRDYEQYF. The CDR3 DNA is TGTGCCAGAACCCCCCGGGACTACGAGCAGTACTTC.

J is TRBJ2-1 and V is TRBV18; D might be TRBD2 (6 bases). This CDR3 region has 16 residues. Trimming removed 0 bases from V and 0 bases from J, with 9 bases in between. Germline loops: CDR1 KGHSH, CDR2 LQKENI. CDR3 amino acids: CASSPPGGISYNEQFF. The CDR3 nucleotides read TGTGCCAGCTCACCACCGGGGGGTATCTCCTACAATGAGCAGTTCTTC.

The rearrangement uses TRBV5-8 and TRBJ1-6, with TRBD1 matching 9 bases. Germline assignment: CDR1 SGHTS and CDR2 YDEGEE. This CDR3 contains 18 residues. Trimming at V came to 3 bases and at J to 0 bases, leaving 7 bases not matched to a gene. CDR3 region: CASSWEQGAFSYNSPLHF. CDR3 DNA: TGTGCCAGCAGCTGGGAACAGGGGGCTTTCTCCTATAATTCACCCCTCCACTTT.

The chain uses TRBV6-5 and TRBJ1-2, with a tentative D call TRBD1 (6 bases). Germline assignment: CDR1 MNHEY and CDR2 SVGAGI. V lost 2 bases to trimming and J lost 3 bases, with 10 bases between them. This CDR3 has 14 amino acids. CDR3 sequence reads: CASSYLDSYYGYTF. The CDR3 coding sequence is TGTGCCAGCAGTTACCTGGACAGCTACTATGGCTACACCTTC.

This chain uses TRBV27 with TRBJ2-5; possible D gene TRBD2, 5 bases. The ends were cut back, 3 bases at V and 4 bases at J, with 21 bases in the middle. The CDR3 covers 17 residues. Per the germline V gene, CDR1 is MNHEY and CDR2 is SMNVEV (reference sequence). The CDR3 DNA is TGTGCCAGCAGTTTCCGCCGGGGAACGGTATCTAGAGAGACCCAGTACTTC. Amino acid sequence: CASSFRRGTVSRETQYF.

V and J are TRBV9 and TRBJ2-2, with 8 bases that match TRBD2. The V gene end was trimmed by 0 bases and the J gene end by 4 bases; junction bases not matched to a gene: 8. This CDR3 has 17 residues. Looked up from germline, CDR1 is SGDLS and CDR2 is YYNGEE. In nucleotides, the CDR3 is TGTGCCAGCAGCGTAGCGGGAGCGGGGGCCGTCACCGGGGAGCTGTTTTTT. It encodes CASSVAGAGAVTGELFF.

The rearrangement uses TRBV11-2 and TRBJ1-1; 10 nucleotides line up with TRBD1. V was clipped by 1 base and J by 3 bases; unmatched bases: 14. This CDR3 is 19 amino acids long. The germline V gene encodes CDR1 SGHAT and CDR2 FQNNGV. The CDR3 here is CASSLALGDRGHRDTEAFF. The DNA for the CDR3 is TGTGCCAGCAGCTTAGCCCTCGGGGACAGGGGCCATCGGGACACTGAAGCTTTCTTT.

V gene TRBV9 combines with J gene TRBJ2-1; 10 bases agree with TRBD1. The CDR3 has 16 amino acids. V lost 0 bases and J lost 8; bases outside the gene matches: 8. In germline, CDR1 is SGDLS, CDR2 YYNGEE. CDR3 sequence: CASSVAGTGEADEQFF. The CDR3 bases are TGTGCCAGCAGCGTAGCCGGGACAGGGGAAGCAGATGAGCAGTTCTTC.

Concerning this clone itself: In the same sample, other DNA sequences code for this CDR3. The chain joins TRBV18 to TRBJ2-3; D is unresolved. Trimming shortened V by 3 bases and J by 0 bases, and 4 bases separated the two germline ends. The CDR3 runs 13 residues. CDR1 KGHSH and CDR2 LQKENI come from the germline V gene. In nucleotides, the CDR3 is TGTGCCAGCTCACCTCCAAGCACAGATACGCAGTATTTT. This codes for CASSPPSTDTQYF. The full variable domain, its missing parts supplied by reference TRBV18 and TRBJ2-3, is NAGVMQNPRHLVRRRGQEARLRCSPMKGHSHVYWYRQLPEEGLKFMVYLQKENIIDESGMPKERFSAEFPKEGPSILRIQQVVRGDSAAYFCASSPPSTDTQYFGPGTRLTVL.

This rearrangement joins TRBV6-6 to TRBJ1-1; 7 nucleotides align to TRBD1. This CDR3 region has 13 residues. Germline CDR1 reads MNHNY; CDR2 reads SVGAGI (reference sequence). With V trimmed by 6 bases and J by 2 bases, 3 bases remained unmatched. The CDR3 protein is CASSRQGNTEAFF. The DNA for the CDR3 is TGTGCCAGCAGCCGACAGGGAAACACTGAAGCTTTCTTT.

The chain uses TRBV5-1 and TRBJ2-5, with 7 bases fitting TRBD2. The germline V gene has CDR1 SGHRS and CDR2 YFSETQ. V gave up 0 bases and J gave up 3 bases; unmatched junction bases: 11. The CDR3 is 17 residues long. In nucleotides, the CDR3 is TGCGCCAGCAGCTTGGTCGCTATGTCGGGGGGAAAAGAGACCCAGTACTTC. Its translation is CASSLVAMSGGKETQYF.